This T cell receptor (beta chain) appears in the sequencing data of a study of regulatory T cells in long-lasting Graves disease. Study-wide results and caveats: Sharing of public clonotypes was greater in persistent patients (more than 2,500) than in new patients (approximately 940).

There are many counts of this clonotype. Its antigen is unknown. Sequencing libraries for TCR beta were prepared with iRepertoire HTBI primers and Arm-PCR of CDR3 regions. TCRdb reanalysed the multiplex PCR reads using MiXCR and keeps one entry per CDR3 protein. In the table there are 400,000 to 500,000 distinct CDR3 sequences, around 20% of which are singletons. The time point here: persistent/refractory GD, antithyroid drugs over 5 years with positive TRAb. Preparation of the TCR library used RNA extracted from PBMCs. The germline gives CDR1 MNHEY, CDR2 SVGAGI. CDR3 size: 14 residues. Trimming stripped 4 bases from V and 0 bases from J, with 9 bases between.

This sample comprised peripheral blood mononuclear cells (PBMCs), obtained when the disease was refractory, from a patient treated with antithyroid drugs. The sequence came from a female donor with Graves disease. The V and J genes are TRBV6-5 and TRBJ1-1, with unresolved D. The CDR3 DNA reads TGTGCCAGCAGTTTACAGAGAGTGAACACTGAAGCTTTCTTT. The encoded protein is CASSLQRVNTEAFF.